The clone carrying this T cell receptor (beta chain) was counted a few times. The antigen is unknown. The data were taken from a study of OX40 agonist ivuxolimab in advanced cancers. In the study overall: Given to patients was ivuxolimab, an agonistic anti-OX40 (CD134) antibody. A mean age of roughly 66 years, range about 20 to 85, was recorded, and under 85% were male. Study-level points and caveats: Clonal expansion from baseline to week 6 occurred in both CD4+ and CD8+ T cells.

With 4 bases clipped from V and 8 bases from J, the junction kept 8 bases outside the gene matches. This CDR3 has 15 residues. Germline CDR1 reads SEHNR; CDR2 reads FQNEAQ (reference sequence). Method: immunoSEQ multiplex PCR; TCRdb's copy keeps in-frame clones and lacks some. Among tens of thousands of clones listed, 85% were seen once. V and J are TRBV7-9 and TRBJ1-6, with 7 bases lining up with TRBD1. The sequences come from CD4+ or CD8+ T cells sorted from blood, collected in a trial of the OX40 agonist ivuxolimab. The TCR comes from an adult with an advanced solid tumor such as melanoma, head and neck, liver or kidney cancer. The CDR3 here is CASSSRGQEDSPLHF. The CDR3 coding sequence is TGTGCCAGCAGCTCGAGGGGGCAGGAGGATTCACCCCTCCACTTT.